The present T cell receptor (beta chain) was sequenced within a study of vaccination and CD4 T cells after COVID-19 (dated by TCRdb to between 2021 and 2022). A note on the overall study: SARS-CoV-2 positivity had been established in the convalescent patients by nasal swab PCR, and mild disease was recorded in roughly 10 of these patients and severe disease in one. The convalescent cohort comprised six males and four females, including two Hispanic individuals, seven Caucasians, two Asians and one multiracial person. Two doses of either the Pfizer-BioNTech BNT162b2 vaccine (n=8) or the Moderna mRNA-1273 vaccine (n=2) were administered to participants. Post-COVID blood samples were collected from convalescent patients a median of about 92 days after diagnosis, with a range of roughly 35 to 161 days. The time from the second vaccine dose to post-vaccine blood sampling had a median of roughly 79 days and ranged from roughly 12 to 250 days. Overlapping spike peptide pools from SARS-CoV-2 and from the common cold coronaviruses HCoV-NL63, HCoV-OC43 and HCoV-229E were used as culture stimuli. As controls, cultures received a CEFX viral epitope pool (the positive control), an HIV-1 Nef peptide pool (the negative control), or no peptide at all. In ten to eleven COVID-19 convalescent patients and 4 infection-naive healthy vaccine recipients, the spike-specific CD4+ TCR repertoire before mRNA vaccination was compared with the repertoire after mRNA vaccination.

Broader findings and caveats from the paper: Only a relatively small number of convalescent patients were included in the study, and early timepoints following natural infection were not analyzed. Although the median number of SARS-CoV-2-reactive clonotypes went up from fewer than 25 after infection to 30 to 45 after vaccination, the increase was not significant. In convalescent patients, a median around 83% of post-vaccine SARS-CoV-2-reactive clones were detected only after vaccination, and vaccine-specific priming was suggested by this finding. Nearly all vaccine-specific clones in convalescent patients (304 of 307) were mono-reactive for SARS-CoV-2 spike rather than cross-reactive with common cold coronaviruses.

Note on this clonotype: The clone's antigen remains unknown. Nothing much larger sits one base from this clone, and base qualities are not available.

Library generation was performed with PCR. TCR sequencing of DNA from cultured CD4+ T cells used the Oncomine TCR Beta short-read assay at the Johns Hopkins FTIC core. The QIAamp micro DNA kit was used to extract genomic DNA from the cultured CD4+ T cells. Oncomine TCR Beta libraries made from cultured CD4+ T cells were pooled using unique dual indexes and sequenced on an Illumina iSeq 100. The paper's data handling went like this. Non-productive sequences were filtered out, and CDR3s that did not start with C, did not end with F or W, or were shorter than 7 amino acids were discarded. The MANAFEST web application was used to identify antigen-specific clonotypes by comparing peptide-stimulated wells against reference wells and other culture wells. Positive clones required FDR below 0.05, an odds ratio above 5, and productive frequency above 0.1% in at least two of three replicate wells. A clonotype counted as cross-reactive if it showed significant expansion both in the SARS-CoV-2 spike wells and in at least one common cold coronavirus spike condition. Similarity between CDR3 sequences was evaluated in R version 3.6.1 using Levenshtein distances (stringdist) and unrooted phylogenetic trees (ape). In TCRdb, the public reads were trimmed at Q25 with fastp and aligned with MiXCR, with productive beta chains retained. Merged by CDR3 protein, the rows form single entries marked with the most common genes and DNA. The authors' filters were not applied to this entry. The sample table lists approximately 4,600 distinct CDR3 sequences, approximately 40% of them with a count of one. About 41% of the sample is in the top ten clones.

Here V drops 6 bases and J drops 0 bases, and the junction holds 3 bases not matched to any gene. The CDR3, from cysteine to phenylalanine, totals 15 residues. Here the CDR3 DNA is all that survives: 45 bases in frame from base 1. From the germline V gene, CDR1 is SNHLY and CDR2 is FYNNEI. The meaning of the sample's treatment or condition label: roughly 10-day PBMC culture with coronavirus spike peptide pools or control peptides (ViraFEST assay). The ViraFEST assay was used in the study, in which antigen-specific T cells were expanded with peptide pools and expanded clonotypes were subsequently identified by TCR sequencing. The convalescent patients' positive SARS-CoV-2 PCR tests were from March to December 2020, which was before the Alpha, Beta and Delta variants emerged in the United States. Each well held 2 million to 2.5 million PBMCs cultured with 9 to 10 ug/ml peptide pools in IMDM containing roughly 4.7% human AB serum and roughly 10 IU/ml IL-2. On days 3 and 7, half of the culture medium was replaced with fresh IL-2-containing medium. Once the cells had been in culture for around 10 days, the EasySep CD4+ T cell isolation kit was used to isolate CD4+ T cells by negative selection. PBMCs were separated from whole blood using Ficoll-Paque Plus gradient centrifugation and then either used fresh or cryopreserved at -140C. In general, triplicate wells were set up for every culture condition.

This TCR derives from a human donor who had recovered from COVID-19. The chain uses TRBV2 and TRBJ2-5; 11 central bases correspond to TRBD1. Sequencing was carried out using CD4+ T cells from blood, cultured in vitro. The CDR3 corresponds to CASRRDRGYQETQYF. The nucleotide sequence is TGTGCCAGCAGGCGGGACAGGGGGTACCAAGAGACCCAGTACTTC.